This T cell receptor (beta chain) is from a study of blood T cell repertoires in COVID-19. Study-wide context: Sources were T cells, B-cell-depleted T cells, or PBMCs; the material itself was cDNA or gDNA.

CDR1 and CDR2 (germline): MDHEN, SYDVKM. The CDR3 loop spans 14 amino acids. The ends lost 8 bases at V and 1 base at J; junction bases unmatched: 6. Profiled with immunoSEQ multiplex PCR; TCRdb holds only in-frame clones, not every one. The profile shows some 48,000 clones, around 90% of them singletons. The sequence derives from a woman of 80 years or more with acute or convalescent COVID-19. The sequenced material came from peripheral blood. The gene calls are TRBV28 and TRBJ1-1, with 8 bases that match TRBD1. CDR3: CASGLDRANTEAFF. DNA for the CDR3: TGTGCCAGCGGCTTGGACAGGGCGAACACTGAAGCTTTCTTT.